This T cell receptor beta chain was sequenced in a study of cytomegalovirus exposure and HLA in healthy donors. Study-level information: A preliminary data release comprised about 85 million unique TCRs obtained from HLA-typed donors. For the approximately 360 genotyped donors, 80% to 90% fell within the Caucasian-associated ancestry cluster.

The PCR used 60 Vbeta and 13 Jbeta primers. The assay was immunoSEQ multiplex PCR, and TCRdb's table has in-frame clones only and misses some. The sample carries around 95,000 clones, approximately 82% recorded once. This clone was detected only a few times. Antigen specificity is unknown. Study-wide findings and caveats: Most sequenced TCRs were rare (though some public TCRs occurred in many donors).

CDR3 length: 14 residues. Germline assignment: CDR1 SQVTM and CDR2 ANQGSEA. V was trimmed by 7 bases and J by 8 bases, leaving 21 bases between them. Healthy donors of bone marrow made up the group. The V gene is TRBV29-1, the J gene TRBJ2-1; possibly TRBD2 for D (7 bases). This TCR was recovered from a female donor in good health and CMV-seropositive. The sample was PBMCs. CDR3 protein: CSGGGAGGLDEQFF. CDR3 DNA sequence: TGCAGCGGTGGGGGGGCCGGGGGCCTCGATGAGCAGTTCTTC.